This record concerns one T cell receptor beta chain sequence. These data are taken from a study of blood T cell repertoires in COVID-19. Across the whole study: Samples of COVID-19 (acute and convalescent) were obtained from the United States, Italy and Spain.

This CDR3 comprises 11 residues. CDR1 is GTSNPN and CDR2 is SVGIG in the germline V gene (reference sequence). J lost 15 bases, V lost 8 bases, and 9 bases had no gene match. Participants' reported clinical history set cohort assignment. The data were produced by immunoSEQ multiplex PCR, yet TCRdb's version contains in-frame clones alone and is incomplete. This table holds approximately 250,000 clones, 88% found once. This chain links TRBV30 with TRBJ1-6, with TRBD1 matching over 8 bases. Sequenced material: PBMCs or T cells enriched from blood (not recorded which). The TCR sequence derives from a middle-aged woman with acute COVID-19. CDR3 amino acids: CAGGTGSLLHF. The CDR3 bases are TGTGCCGGCGGGACAGGCAGTCTCCTCCACTTT. The full variable domain, with the rest looked up from reference TRBV30 and TRBJ1-6, is SQTIHQWPATLVQPVGSPLSLECTVEGTSNPNLYWYRQAAGRGLQLLFYSVGIGQISSEVPQNLSASRPQDRQFILSSKKLLLSDSGFYLCAGGTGSLLHFGNGTRLTVT.